This T cell receptor beta chain comes out of a study of T cell repertoires in cytomegalovirus infection. This clonotype was seen a handful of times. Its antigen is unknown. TCRdb re-analysed the reads in MiXCR, keeping a single row per CDR3 protein. Found here are around 340,000 distinct CDR3 sequences, roughly 29% of them singletons; the top ten hold 20%. The sequence was collected from a human donor in good health (CMV status not recorded). Some clones in this sample may be carry-over from other donors' samples. Specimen: cultured PBMCs, collected from culture after CMV antigen stimulation.

The CDR3 protein is CASSLRLAGGPAYNEQFF. CDR3 coding DNA: TGTGCCAGCAGCTTAAGACTAGCGGGAGGGCCTGCCTACAATGAGCAGTTCTTC. J is TRBJ2-1 and V is TRBV11-2, with 14 nucleotides matching TRBD2. The germline CDR1 and CDR2 sequences are SGHAT and FQNNGV. With 2 bases clipped from V and 2 bases from J, the junction kept 5 bases outside the gene matches. This CDR3 is 18 amino acids long.